Below are 28 T cell receptor beta chains sequenced from a single sample in a study of beta chain features in type 1 diabetes. The study reverse transcribed the entire isolated RNA, so it sequenced expressed TCRB transcripts. Repertoires were generated with immunoSEQ multiplex PCR, while TCRdb's copy carries only in-frame clones and drops some. The table shows more than 350,000 clones, with about 10% occurring only once. What was sequenced was naive CD4+ T cells from blood. The receptors originated from a young woman in good health.

This chain uses TRBV19 with TRBJ2-1, with D unclear. This CDR3 comprises 12 residues. Germline CDR1 LNHDA, CDR2 SQIVND (reference sequence). V lost 3 bases and J 6 bases, leaving 6 bases between the germline ends. The CDR3 region has the DNA TGTGCCAGTAGTATTACGCTCAATGAGCAGTTCTTC. Translated: CASSITLNEQFF. The variable domain in full, completed from reference TRBV19 and TRBJ2-1, reads DGGITQSPKYLFRKEGQNVTLSCEQNLNHDAMYWYRQDPGQGLRLIYYSQIVNDFQKGDIAEGYSVSREKKESFPLTVTSAQKNPTAFYLCASSITLNEQFFGPGTRLTVL.

CDR3 nucleotide sequence: TGTGCCAGCAGCCAAGGACTAGCGGCTACTATTCAGTACTTC. It translates to CASSQGLAATIQYF. V and J are TRBV11-3 and TRBJ2-4; 10 nucleotides agree with TRBD2. Trimming cost V 5 bases and J 10 bases; bases outside gene matches: 8. CDR1 is SGHNT, CDR2 YENEEA, per germline. The CDR3 sequence is 14 residues long.

This clone turned up a few times. This chain uses TRBV30 with TRBJ2-3; no reliable D call. This CDR3 region has 14 residues. Germline V gives CDR1 GTSNPN, CDR2 SVGIG (reference sequence). V was pared by 3 bases and J by 0 bases, with 10 bases between. CDR3 protein: CAWRIQTSTDTQYF. DNA of the CDR3: TGTGCCTGGAGGATTCAAACTAGCACAGATACGCAGTATTTT.

This clone was picked up a small number of times. The V call is TRBV7-9, the J call TRBJ1-5, with 10 bases lining up with TRBD1. The trim removed 0 bases at V and 9 bases at J, leaving 11 bases unmatched. This CDR3 has 17 amino acids. The germline CDR1 and CDR2 sequences are SEHNR and FQNEAQ (reference sequence). Here the CDR3 reads CASSLASTGGGRGPQHF. The CDR3, as DNA: TGTGCCAGCAGCTTAGCCTCGACAGGGGGCGGGCGTGGGCCCCAGCATTTT.

The rearrangement links TRBV9 to TRBJ2-7; unclear D gene. CDR3 length equals 14 residues. The V end was cut by 0 bases, the J end by 10 bases, with 17 bases between. Germline V gene lookup returns CDR1 SGDLS and CDR2 YYNGEE. The CDR3 DNA follows: TGTGCCAGCAGCGTAGAAGGGCACGCAGTACGACAGTACTTC. Protein: CASSVEGHAVRQYF.

This clone was seen a few times. The V and J genes are TRBV20-1 and TRBJ1-1, with D possibly TRBD1 on 5 matching bases. From germline, CDR1 is DFQATT and CDR2 SNEGSKA (reference sequence). CDR3 length: 11 residues. V dropped 4 bases and J dropped 8 bases, with 11 bases sitting between them. The CDR3 coding sequence is TGCAGTGCTAAAGAAGGGGACGAAGCTTTCTTT. As protein: CSAKEGDEAFF.

The chain recombines TRBV6-5 with TRBJ2-1; 10 positions agree with TRBD1. Unmatched junction bases numbered 1, after V lost 5 bases and J lost 3 bases. The germline V gene has CDR1 MNHEY and CDR2 SVGAGI. The CDR3 is 14 amino acids. The CDR3 nucleotides are TGTGCCAGCAGTCGGACAGGGGGCTACAATGAGCAGTTCTTC. It encodes CASSRTGGYNEQFF.

This clone was recorded at least ten times. The chain links TRBV29-1 to TRBJ2-7, with TRBD2 matching 8 bases. The CDR3 totals 14 residues. CDR1 and CDR2 from the germline V gene are SQVTM and ANQGSEA. The ends lost 4 bases at V and 3 bases at J; junction bases unmatched: 8. As DNA, the CDR3 is TGCAGCGTTGCGGTAGCGGGACTCGGCTACGAGCAGTACTTC. It specifies CSVAVAGLGYEQYF.

This chain uses TRBV7-3 with TRBJ2-1, with 14 bases aligning to TRBD2. Trimming cost V 3 bases and J 6 bases; bases outside gene matches: 4. The CDR3 spans 16 residues. Per the germline V gene, CDR1 is SGHTA and CDR2 is FQGTGA. The CDR3 DNA sequence: TGTGCCAGCAGCTTTGGACTAGCGGGAGGAAGCAATGAGCAGTTCTTC. This translates into CASSFGLAGGSNEQFF.

The rearrangement joins TRBV29-1 to TRBJ1-4; weak D call: TRBD1 (5 bases). V was clipped by 0 bases and J by 3 bases, with 11 bases between them. CDR3 size: 15 residues. CDR1 is SQVTM and CDR2 is ANQGSEA in the germline V gene. The CDR3, as DNA: TGCAGCGTTGAAGATCTGCGGGGACCTAATGAAAAACTGTTTTTT. It yields the protein CSVEDLRGPNEKLFF.

This chain links TRBV2 with TRBJ1-1; D not resolved. Per germline, CDR1 SNHLY and CDR2 FYNNEI. Trimming left V 2 bases short and J 0 bases short, with 7 bases between. This CDR3 has 14 amino acids. The CDR3 spells CASSERTMNTEAFF. CDR3 nucleotides: TGTGCCAGCAGTGAAAGGACGATGAACACTGAAGCTTTCTTT.

This sequence joins TRBV11-2 and TRBJ1-1; D might be TRBD1 (5 bases). The germline V and J ends were trimmed by 11 bases and 1 base, with 11 bases remaining between them. This CDR3 has 12 amino acids. From germline, CDR1 is SGHAT and CDR2 FQNNGV. The CDR3 DNA reads TGTGCCTCGGGCAGGGAGAACACTGAAGCTTTCTTT. It is translated as CASGRENTEAFF.

V gene TRBV15 combines with J gene TRBJ1-1; D is unresolved. The V gene's germline CDR1 is LNHNV and CDR2 YYDKDF (reference sequence). The CDR3 totals 14 residues. V was shortened by 2 bases and J by 0 bases, with 7 bases between the two germline ends. The CDR3 loop reads CATSRKVMNTEAFF. The CDR3 bases are TGTGCCACCAGCAGAAAGGTCATGAACACTGAAGCTTTCTTT.

This rearrangement joins TRBV7-9 to TRBJ1-2, with unresolved D. The CDR3 is 12 amino acids. The V gene lost 3 bases and the J gene lost 4 bases, with 6 bases spanning the gap. Germline V gives CDR1 SEHNR, CDR2 FQNEAQ (reference sequence). The CDR3, as DNA: TGTGCCAGCAGCTTTTATAGCTATGGCTACACCTTC. This codes for CASSFYSYGYTF.

The V gene is TRBV7-9, the J gene TRBJ2-1; D possibly corresponds to TRBD2 (5 bases). In germline, CDR1 is SEHNR, CDR2 FQNEAQ (reference sequence). Trimming shortened V by 4 bases and J by 11 bases, and 15 bases separated the two germline ends. The CDR3 is 13 amino acids. CDR3 in amino acids: CASSSPGIGQQFF. The CDR3 DNA reads TGTGCCAGCAGCTCGCCGGGGATCGGCCAGCAGTTCTTC. Looking up the rest from reference TRBV7-9 and TRBJ2-1 gives the full variable domain: DTGVSQNPRHKITKRGQNVTFRCDPISEHNRLYWYRQTLGQGPEFLTYFQNEAQLEKSRLLSDRFSAERPKGSFSTLEIQRTEQGDSAMYLCASSSPGIGQQFFGPGTRLTVL.

This clone was counted a few times. The CDR3 region is CASKEGQLNTEAFF. The CDR3 DNA sequence: TGTGCCAGCAAAGAAGGACAGCTGAACACTGAAGCTTTCTTT. This chain joins TRBV6-5 and TRBJ1-1, with a possible D match to TRBD1 (6 bases). This CDR3 comprises 14 residues. Germline-derived CDR1 and CDR2 are MNHEY and SVGAGI. V lost 7 bases to trimming and J lost 0 bases, with 12 bases between them.

The chain couples TRBV5-1 to TRBJ2-1; 7 nucleotides line up with TRBD2. CDR3 length equals 15 residues. From germline, CDR1 is SGHRS and CDR2 YFSETQ. The V and J ends lost 1 base and 13 bases, in that order; junction bases with no gene match: 14. The chain's CDR3 is CASSLLGGSDSFQFF. CDR3 coding DNA: TGCGCCAGCAGCTTGCTGGGCGGGAGCGACAGCTTTCAGTTCTTC. Complete variable domain (other parts from reference TRBV5-1 and TRBJ2-1): KAGVTQTPRYLIKTRGQQVTLSCSPISGHRSVSWYQQTPGQGLQFLFEYFSETQRNKGNFPGRFSGRQFSNSRSEMNVSTLELGDSALYLCASSLLGGSDSFQFFGPGTRLTVL.

This clone was observed a handful of times. The chain joins TRBV7-9 to TRBJ2-1, with a tentative D call TRBD2 (6 bases). V was trimmed by 0 bases and J by 3 bases, leaving 12 bases between them. Looked up from germline, CDR1 is SEHNR and CDR2 is FQNEAQ (reference sequence). The CDR3 is made up of 16 amino acids. The CDR3: CASSLAPGSIYNEQFF. As DNA, the CDR3 is TGTGCCAGCAGCTTAGCCCCCGGGAGCATCTACAATGAGCAGTTCTTC. Using reference TRBV7-9 and TRBJ2-1 for the parts outside the CDR3, the full variable domain is DTGVSQNPRHKITKRGQNVTFRCDPISEHNRLYWYRQTLGQGPEFLTYFQNEAQLEKSRLLSDRFSAERPKGSFSTLEIQRTEQGDSAMYLCASSLAPGSIYNEQFFGPGTRLTVL.

The table lists this clone with a few counts. The J gene is TRBJ2-3, the V gene TRBV7-3; perhaps TRBD1 as D (6 bases). V lost 4 bases, J lost 5 bases, and 22 bases lay in between. The V gene's germline CDR1 is SGHTA and CDR2 FQGTGA. This CDR3 has 17 amino acids. CDR3 bases: TGTGCCAGCAGCTATCGCCAGGGGACACCCGAAAGAGATACGCAGTATTTT. Protein sequence: CASSYRQGTPERDTQYF.

This clone was recorded a few times. The chain recombines TRBV2 with TRBJ2-5, with TRBD2 identical over 10 bases. Per germline, CDR1 SNHLY and CDR2 FYNNEI. The CDR3 covers 15 residues. J gave up 3 bases and V 4 bases, and 5 bases lay outside the gene matches. CDR3 DNA sequence: TGTGCCAGCAGTGCCAGGACTAGCGGAGAAGAGACCCAGTACTTC. This codes for CASSARTSGEETQYF.

The rearrangement links TRBV7-9 to TRBJ2-5, with D possibly TRBD2 on 5 matching bases. V was shortened by 3 bases and J by 3 bases, with 11 bases between the two germline ends. There are 14 residues in the CDR3. The germline CDR1 and CDR2 sequences are SEHNR and FQNEAQ (reference sequence). The CDR3 here is CASSLGRGKETQYF. CDR3 nucleotides: TGTGCCAGCAGCTTGGGTAGAGGGAAAGAGACCCAGTACTTC.

This clone was seen a handful of times. The chain has TRBV5-1 and TRBJ1-4; perhaps TRBD1 as D (6 bases). Germline V CDR1 and CDR2: SGHRS, YFSETQ. The germline V and J ends were trimmed by 3 bases and 8 bases, with 17 bases remaining between them. The CDR3 extends over 15 amino acids. CDR3 region: CASSSLGGAGEKLFF. CDR3 in DNA: TGCGCCAGCAGCTCCCTAGGGGGGGCCGGCGAAAAACTGTTTTTT.

This clone was seen a few times. The rearrangement links TRBV2 to TRBJ1-2; D remains unclear. The CDR3 extends over 13 amino acids. V was clipped by 4 bases and J by 2 bases, with 8 bases between them. From germline, CDR1 is SNHLY and CDR2 FYNNEI. CDR3 loop: CASSVQGNYGYTF. CDR3 nucleotides: TGTGCCAGCAGTGTCCAAGGGAACTATGGCTACACCTTC.

This clone was seen only a few times. The V gene is TRBV5-1, the J gene TRBJ2-3; D call uncertain. The V gene lost 0 bases and the J gene lost 6 bases, with 8 bases spanning the gap. Germline values: CDR1 SGHRS, CDR2 YFSETQ. This CDR3 has 13 amino acids. The CDR3 DNA reads as TGCGCCAGCAGCTTGGAGTCGGTGGATACGCAGTATTTT. Protein: CASSLESVDTQYF.

DNA for the CDR3: TGCGCCAGCCGATCGAATAGCAATCAGCCCCAGCATTTT. This gives the protein CASRSNSNQPQHF. The chain is built from TRBV5-1 and TRBJ1-5; D gene uncertain. CDR1 and CDR2 (germline): SGHRS, YFSETQ. V was clipped by 7 bases and J by 0 bases, with 8 bases between them. The CDR3 is made up of 13 amino acids. Looking up the rest from reference TRBV5-1 and TRBJ1-5 gives the full variable domain: KAGVTQTPRYLIKTRGQQVTLSCSPISGHRSVSWYQQTPGQGLQFLFEYFSETQRNKGNFPGRFSGRQFSNSRSEMNVSTLELGDSALYLCASRSNSNQPQHFGDGTRLSIL.

This clone was seen more than once but under ten times. This chain connects TRBV2 to TRBJ1-6; 8 bases are a match to TRBD1. V shed 6 bases and J 10 bases; nucleotides not matched to a gene: 8. Germline CDR1 is SNHLY and CDR2 is FYNNEI. The CDR3 loop spans 14 amino acids. The CDR3 loop reads CASRDRVLKSPLHF. The CDR3 DNA is TGTGCCAGCAGGGACAGGGTTCTGAAGTCACCCCTCCACTTT.

This clone was counted only a few times. The J gene is TRBJ2-2, the V gene TRBV11-3; no definite D call. CDR1 is SGHNT and CDR2 is YENEEA in the germline V gene. Trimming took 10 bases from V and 2 from J, leaving 14 bases between them. This CDR3 contains 14 residues. The CDR3 region is CATSGPLNTGELFF. The CDR3, as DNA: TGTGCCACCTCTGGGCCGTTAAACACCGGGGAGCTGTTTTTT.

CDR3 sequence (DNA): TGTGCCAGCAGCTTATCTGGCCACAATGAGCAGTTCTTC. Encoded protein: CASSLSGHNEQFF. The gene calls are TRBV7-3 and TRBJ2-1; no reliable D call. The CDR3 length is 13 residues. Germline V gene data show CDR1 as SGHTA and CDR2 as FQGTGA. The V end lost 2 bases, the J end lost 5 bases, and 7 bases lay between the germline ends.